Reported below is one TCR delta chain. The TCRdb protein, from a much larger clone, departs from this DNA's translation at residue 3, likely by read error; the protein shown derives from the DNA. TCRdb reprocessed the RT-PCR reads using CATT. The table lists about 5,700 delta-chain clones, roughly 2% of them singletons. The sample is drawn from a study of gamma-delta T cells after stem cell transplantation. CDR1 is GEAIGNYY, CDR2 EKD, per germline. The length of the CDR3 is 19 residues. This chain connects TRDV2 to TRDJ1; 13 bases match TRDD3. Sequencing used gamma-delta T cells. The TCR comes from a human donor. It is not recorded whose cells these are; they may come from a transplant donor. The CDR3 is CARDTLLGDTRPSGGKLIF. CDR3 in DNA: TGTGCCCGTGACACCTTACTGGGGGATACGCGCCCTTCAGGTGGTAAACTCATCTTT.